This TCR beta chain was profiled in a study of identical twins. The sample holds a few counts of this clonotype. MiXCR, run by TCRdb on the 5' RACE reads, gives a single entry per CDR3 protein. Of fewer than 650,000 distinct CDR3 sequences listed, 7% to 7.5% are singletons. Per germline, CDR1 DFQATT and CDR2 SNEGSKA (reference sequence). This CDR3 region has 16 residues. V gave up 6 bases and J gave up 0 bases; unmatched junction bases: 3. The same data also contributed to another study, on yellow fever vaccine responses in identical twins.

The TCR sequence derives from a woman aged 18-29 years in good health. Sequencing was carried out using PBMCs. The chain has TRBV20-1 and TRBJ2-1; 15 bases map to TRBD2. CDR3: CSARTSGRVSYNEQFF. The CDR3 DNA is TGCAGTGCAAGGACTAGCGGGAGGGTCTCCTACAATGAGCAGTTCTTC.